This TCR beta chain was sequenced for a study of blood T cells in healthy people across ages. Study background: Researchers report that template switching captured about one barcoded beta molecule per two T cells. Study-level findings and limits: Naive T cell percentage by flow cytometry tracked strongly with beta diversity.

Each donor had about 10 milliliters of peripheral blood drawn. The second PCR ran about 6 to 12 cycles with a sample-barcoded 5' primer and J-beta primers. One entry per CDR3 protein results from TCRdb running MiXCR on the 5' RACE reads. Of 800,000 to 900,000 distinct CDR3 sequences listed, 55% to 65% are singletons. On this clonotype: Its antigen is still unknown.

The length of the CDR3 is 13 residues. Germline V lookup: CDR1 DFQATT, CDR2 SNEGSKA (reference sequence). The junction had 7 bases not matched to a gene; V was cut back by 5 bases and J by 12 bases. The material sequenced was blood. The TCR originated in a man aged 25-40 years in good health. The chain is built from TRBV20-1 and TRBJ2-1, with TRBD2 matching 13 bases. The CDR3 DNA reads as TGCAGTGCTGACACTAGCGGGGGGGCCTTGCAGTTCTTC. This encodes CSADTSGGALQFF.